These T cell receptor beta chains were read from a single sample in a study of blood T cell repertoires in COVID-19. The table came from immunoSEQ multiplex PCR; TCRdb's copy has only in-frame clones and leaves some out. The sample holds more than 25,000 clones, approximately 88% seen once. Sequenced input: peripheral blood. The origin of the receptors is a woman aged 40 to 55 with active or convalescent COVID-19. Both conserved end residues are part of each CDR3. D genes are given only for firm matches. Clone size, where shown, is once, few, many, or a class for clones that have expanded.

TRBJ2-4	NA	NA	TRBV3-1/TRBV3-2	15	TGTGCCAGCAGCCAAGATCTTAGGCAGGGAAACATTCAGTACTTC	CASSQDLRQGNIQYF
TRBJ1-5	once	NA	TRBV7-2	14	TGTGCCAGCAGCTTAGGGGGGGGAGGGCAGCCCCAGCATTTT	CASSLGGGGQPQHF
TRBJ2-5	once	TRBD2	TRBV11-3	14	TGTGCCAGCAGCCAGGGACTAGCGGGGGAGACCCAGTACTTC	CASSQGLAGETQYF
TRBJ2-7	NA	NA	TRBV9	15	TGTGCCAGCATCCCGACGCGGGACAGATCCTACGAGCAGTACTTC	CASIPTRDRSYEQYF
TRBJ1-5	once	NA	TRBV6-5	13	TGTGCCAGCAGTTATCAGGGCCGCCAGCCCCAGCATTTT	CASSYQGRQPQHF
TRBJ2-2	NA	NA	TRBV30	15	TGTGCCTGGAGCGGGACACCGGCGAACACCGGGGAGCTGTTTTTT	CAWSGTPANTGELFF
TRBJ1-5	NA	NA	TRBV3-1/TRBV3-2	14	TGTGCCAGCAGCGTGACAGTTATCAATCAGCCCCAGCATTTT	CASSVTVINQPQHF
TRBJ2-5	NA	NA	TRBV19	16	TGTGCCAGTAGTATAGGGTCCGGGGGTATGACGGAGACCCAGTACTTC	CASSIGSGGMTETQYF
TRBJ2-3	NA	TRBD1	TRBV7-2	14	TGTGCCAGCAGCCCCACCTGGACAGGGGATACGCAGTATTTT	CASSPTWTGDTQYF
TRBJ2-6	once	NA	TRBV5-1	16	TGCGCCAGCAGCTGGGGGCAAGGGCGAGGGGCCAACGTCCTGACTTTC	CASSWGQGRGANVLTF
TRBJ2-3	NA	NA	TRBV15	16	TGTGCCACCAGCAGAGCTGGGGCGGACGGGACAGATACGCAGTATTTT	CATSRAGADGTDTQYF
TRBJ1-5	NA	NA	TRBV28	12	TGTGCCAGCATTGGTCCAGGCCAGCCCCAGCATTTT	CASIGPGQPQHF
TRBJ2-7	NA	NA	TRBV28	14	TGTGCCAGCAGTTTACGCGCCCTCCCCTACGAGCAGTACTTC	CASSLRALPYEQYF
TRBJ2-7	NA	NA	TRBV3-1/TRBV3-2	12	TGTGCCAGCAGCCAAACTAAGAACGAGCAGTACTTC	CASSQTKNEQYF
TRBJ1-1	NA	TRBD1	TRBV6-1	17	TGTGCCAGCAGTGGGCGAGCCGTGGACAGGGGCAACACTGAAGCTTTCTTT	CASSGRAVDRGNTEAFF
TRBJ2-1	NA	NA	TRBV5-4	17	TGTGCCAGCAGCCCCGGGACATCGGCCCCCCCAAGGAATGAGCAGTTCTTC	CASSPGTSAPPRNEQFF
TRBJ2-2	NA	TRBD1	TRBV4-1	17	TGCGCCAGCAGCCGTATAGGGACAGGACTGAACACCGGGGAGCTGTTTTTT	CASSRIGTGLNTGELFF
TRBJ2-7	NA	NA	TRBV18	16	TGTGCCAGCTCACCACCGGATCAGGGAGGCCCCTACGAGCAGTACTTC	CASSPPDQGGPYEQYF
TRBJ1-4	few	NA	TRBV6-5	15	TGTGCCAGCAGTTACTCGGACAGAAATAATGAAAAACTGTTTTTT	CASSYSDRNNEKLFF
TRBJ2-3	NA	NA	TRBV28	17	TGTGCCAGCAGTCCCTTTGGGGGCTGGCAGGGCACAGATACGCAGTATTTT	CASSPFGGWQGTDTQYF
TRBJ1-1	once	NA	TRBV7-9	15	TGTGCCAGCAGCTTAGGGAGGGGCGGGAACACTGAAGCTTTCTTT	CASSLGRGGNTEAFF
TRBJ2-5	once	TRBD2	TRBV6-2/TRBV6-3	15	TGTGCCAGCAGTCTCTTAGCGGGGGGGCAAGAGACCCAGTACTTC	CASSLLAGGQETQYF
TRBJ1-2	NA	NA	TRBV7-2	14	TGTGCCAGCAGCTTAGGTCGGCAGGGTCGAGGCTACACCTTC	CASSLGRQGRGYTF
TRBJ2-5	NA	TRBD2	TRBV11-3	14	TGTGCCAGCAGCTCGACTAGCGGGCGAGAGACCCAGTACTTC	CASSSTSGRETQYF
TRBJ2-3	NA	TRBD2	TRBV30	15	TGTGCCAAGAGACTAGCGGGGGGCCGCACAGATACGCAGTATTTT	CAKRLAGGRTDTQYF
TRBJ2-7	NA	TRBD2	TRBV29-1	13	TGCAGCGTCGGGACTAGCGGGAACGGGGAGCAGTACTTC	CSVGTSGNGEQYF
TRBJ2-2	NA	NA	TRBV7-8	15	TGTGCCAGCAGCCCGATGAGGGATAACACCGGGGAGCTGTTTTTT	CASSPMRDNTGELFF
TRBJ1-1	once	NA	TRBV6-5	14	TGTGCCGTTTACCCCAGCAGGCGGGACACTGAAGCTTTCTTT	CAVYPSRRDTEAFF